This passage covers 5 T cell receptor beta chains from one sample sequenced in a study of cytomegalovirus exposure and HLA in healthy donors. Use of 60 Vbeta and 13 Jbeta primers characterized the PCR. Repertoires were generated with immunoSEQ multiplex PCR, while TCRdb's copy carries only in-frame clones and drops some. This sample has roughly 100,000 clones; 75% to 90% occur once, and the top ten carry 6.5% to 7%. Sample: PBMCs. The receptors were gathered from a man aged 30 to 39 in good health and CMV-seropositive.

The chain couples TRBV12-5 to TRBJ1-1; D gene unclear. CDR3 length: 14 residues. The V gene lost 6 bases and the J gene lost 3 bases, with 14 bases spanning the gap. In germline, CDR1 is LGHNT, CDR2 FRNRAP. CDR3 protein: CASGPGVTHTEAFF. DNA of the CDR3: TGTGCTAGTGGGCCCGGGGTCACGCACACTGAAGCTTTCTTT.

The chain joins TRBV5-4 to TRBJ2-7; 9 bases are shared with TRBD1. Unmatched junction bases numbered 20, after V lost 4 bases and J lost 9 bases. Germline V gives CDR1 SGHNT, CDR2 YYREEE (reference sequence). This CDR3 contains 17 residues. The CDR3 loop is CASSMSSGSGTGYRQYF. CDR3 nucleotides: TGTGCCAGCAGCATGAGTTCCGGTTCCGGGACAGGGTACCGGCAGTACTTC. Using reference TRBV5-4 and TRBJ2-7 for the parts outside the CDR3, the full variable domain is ETGVTQSPTHLIKTRGQQVTLRCSSQSGHNTVSWYQQALGQGPQFIFQYYREEENGRGNFPPRFSGLQFPNYSSELNVNALELDDSALYLCASSMSSGSGTGYRQYFGPGTRLTVT.

The chain uses TRBV6-5 and TRBJ1-2, with D hard to call. This CDR3 has 15 residues. Trimming took off 0 bases at V and 8 bases at J, with 16 bases between the two ends. CDR1 and CDR2 from the germline V gene are MNHEY and SVGAGI. In nucleotides, the CDR3 is TGTGCCAGCAGTTACTCGAGACGGTCCGCGGAGGGCTACACCTTC. Protein product: CASSYSRRSAEGYTF.

The chain joins TRBV9 to TRBJ2-7; D is uncertain. Germline assignment: CDR1 SGDLS and CDR2 YYNGEE. CDR3 length equals 14 residues. V lost 1 base, J lost 0 bases, and 8 bases lay in between. This CDR3 reads CASSVTPGSYEQYF. CDR3 DNA: TGTGCCAGCAGCGTAACCCCCGGCTCCTACGAGCAGTACTTC.

The table lists this clone with a count of one. The chain joins TRBV5-1 to TRBJ2-5, with D hard to call. This CDR3 has 13 residues. The V end lost 1 base, the J end lost 4 bases, and 8 bases lay between the germline ends. Germline CDR1 and CDR2: SGHRS and YFSETQ. The CDR3 region is CASSLRRVETQYF. The CDR3, as DNA: TGCGCCAGCAGCTTGAGACGGGTAGAGACCCAGTACTTC. Full variable domain (outside the CDR3, taken from reference TRBV5-1 and TRBJ2-5): KAGVTQTPRYLIKTRGQQVTLSCSPISGHRSVSWYQQTPGQGLQFLFEYFSETQRNKGNFPGRFSGRQFSNSRSEMNVSTLELGDSALYLCASSLRRVETQYFGPGTRLLVL.